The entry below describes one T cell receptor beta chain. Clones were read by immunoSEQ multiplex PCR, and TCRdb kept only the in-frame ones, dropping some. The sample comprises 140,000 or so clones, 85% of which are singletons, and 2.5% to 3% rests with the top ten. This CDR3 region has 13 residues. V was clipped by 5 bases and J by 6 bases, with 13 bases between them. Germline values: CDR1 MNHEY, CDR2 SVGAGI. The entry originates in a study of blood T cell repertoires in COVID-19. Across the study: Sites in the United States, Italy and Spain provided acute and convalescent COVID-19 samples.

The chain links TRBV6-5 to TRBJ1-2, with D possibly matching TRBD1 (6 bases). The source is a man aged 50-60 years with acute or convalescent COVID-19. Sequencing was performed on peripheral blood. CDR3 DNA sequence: TGTGCCAGCAGTCCCGACAGGATAAATGGCTACACCTTC. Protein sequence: CASSPDRINGYTF.